Given below is one T cell receptor (beta chain) in context. This record comes from a study of T cell changes during pregnancy in multiple sclerosis. Produced via immunoSEQ multiplex PCR; TCRdb's table is partial and in-frame only. The sample shows tens of thousands of clones, 85% to 95% of them seen only once. The CDR3 is 15 residues long. Germline V gene lookup returns CDR1 LGHNA and CDR2 YNFKEQ. V was pared by 8 bases and J by 5 bases, with 20 bases between. The material was peripheral blood, obtained in the second trimester of pregnancy. This chain uses TRBV4-2 with TRBJ2-3, with a weak D call TRBD2 (6 bases). The sequence was collected from a female donor with multiple sclerosis, enrolled in a pregnancy study. CDR3 nucleotides: TGTGCCAGCTCTTCGACTAGTCCAACGGGAGATACGCAGTATTTT. Translating gives CASSSTSPTGDTQYF.